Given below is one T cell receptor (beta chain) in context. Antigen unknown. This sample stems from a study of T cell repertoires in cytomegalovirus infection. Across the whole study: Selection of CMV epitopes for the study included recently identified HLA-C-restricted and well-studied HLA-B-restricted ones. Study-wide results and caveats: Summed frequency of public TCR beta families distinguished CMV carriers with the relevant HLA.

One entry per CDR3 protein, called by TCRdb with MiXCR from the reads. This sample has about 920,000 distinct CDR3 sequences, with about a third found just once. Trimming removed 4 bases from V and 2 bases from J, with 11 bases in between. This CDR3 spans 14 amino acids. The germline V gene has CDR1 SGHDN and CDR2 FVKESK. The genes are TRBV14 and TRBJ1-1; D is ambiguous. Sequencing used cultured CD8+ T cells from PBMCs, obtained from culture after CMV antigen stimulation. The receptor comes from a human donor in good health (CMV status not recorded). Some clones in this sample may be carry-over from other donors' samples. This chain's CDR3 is CASSPLRVNTEAFF. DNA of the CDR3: TGTGCCAGCAGCCCCCTGAGAGTAAACACTGAAGCTTTCTTT.